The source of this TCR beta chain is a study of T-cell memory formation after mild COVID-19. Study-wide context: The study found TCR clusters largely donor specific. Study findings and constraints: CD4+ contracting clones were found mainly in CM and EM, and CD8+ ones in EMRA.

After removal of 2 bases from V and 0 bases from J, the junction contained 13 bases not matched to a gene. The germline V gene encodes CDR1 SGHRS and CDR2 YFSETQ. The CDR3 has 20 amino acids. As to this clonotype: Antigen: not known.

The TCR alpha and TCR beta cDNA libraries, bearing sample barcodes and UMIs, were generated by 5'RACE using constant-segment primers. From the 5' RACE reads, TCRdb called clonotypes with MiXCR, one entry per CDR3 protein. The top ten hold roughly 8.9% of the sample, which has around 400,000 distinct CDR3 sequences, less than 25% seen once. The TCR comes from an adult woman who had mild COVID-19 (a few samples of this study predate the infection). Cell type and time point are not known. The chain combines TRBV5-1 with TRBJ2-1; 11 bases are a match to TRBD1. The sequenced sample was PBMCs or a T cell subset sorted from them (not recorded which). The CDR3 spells CASSFAPRGQGEYSYNEQFF. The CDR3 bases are TGCGCCAGCAGCTTCGCGCCCAGGGGACAGGGGGAATACTCCTACAATGAGCAGTTCTTC. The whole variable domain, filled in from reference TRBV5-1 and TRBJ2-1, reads KAGVTQTPRYLIKTRGQQVTLSCSPISGHRSVSWYQQTPGQGLQFLFEYFSETQRNKGNFPGRFSGRQFSNSRSEMNVSTLELGDSALYLCASSFAPRGQGEYSYNEQFFGPGTRLTVL.